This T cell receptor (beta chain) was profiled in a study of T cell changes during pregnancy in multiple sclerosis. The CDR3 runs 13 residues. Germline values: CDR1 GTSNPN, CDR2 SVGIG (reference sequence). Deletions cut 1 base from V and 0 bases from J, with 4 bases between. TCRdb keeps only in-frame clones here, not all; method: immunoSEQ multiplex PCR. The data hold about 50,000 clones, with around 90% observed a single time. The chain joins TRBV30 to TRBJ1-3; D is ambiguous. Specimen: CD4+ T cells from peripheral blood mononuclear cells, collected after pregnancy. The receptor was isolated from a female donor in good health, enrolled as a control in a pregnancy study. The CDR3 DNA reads TGTGCCTGGAGTGCGTCCTCTGGAAACACCATATATTTT. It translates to CAWSASSGNTIYF.